This T cell receptor beta chain originates from a study of T cell repertoires in cytomegalovirus infection. Study context: Indicated by public TCR beta signatures were CMV infection and matching HLA type.

Notes on the study in general: Within the response measured ex vivo, HLA-C-restricted CMV-specific TCR beta clonotypes were dominant. Adding up the frequency of public TCR beta families identified people who carried CMV plus the relevant HLA.

This clonotype was detected only a few times. The antigen is not known. CDR1 is KGHDR, CDR2 SFDVKD, per germline. Trimming took 4 bases from V and 2 from J, leaving 5 bases between them. The CDR3 extends over 12 amino acids. From the reads, TCRdb called clonotypes with MiXCR, one entry per CDR3 protein. Of about 150,000 distinct CDR3 sequences listed, about a quarter are singletons. The chain uses TRBV24-1 and TRBJ2-7; D uncertain. This clonotype was obtained from a human donor in good health (CMV status not recorded). Some clones in this sample may be carry-over from other donors' samples. The specimen was PBMCs. CDR3 region: CATSDGTYEQYF. In DNA form, the CDR3 reads TGTGCCACCAGTGACGGCACCTACGAGCAGTACTTC.